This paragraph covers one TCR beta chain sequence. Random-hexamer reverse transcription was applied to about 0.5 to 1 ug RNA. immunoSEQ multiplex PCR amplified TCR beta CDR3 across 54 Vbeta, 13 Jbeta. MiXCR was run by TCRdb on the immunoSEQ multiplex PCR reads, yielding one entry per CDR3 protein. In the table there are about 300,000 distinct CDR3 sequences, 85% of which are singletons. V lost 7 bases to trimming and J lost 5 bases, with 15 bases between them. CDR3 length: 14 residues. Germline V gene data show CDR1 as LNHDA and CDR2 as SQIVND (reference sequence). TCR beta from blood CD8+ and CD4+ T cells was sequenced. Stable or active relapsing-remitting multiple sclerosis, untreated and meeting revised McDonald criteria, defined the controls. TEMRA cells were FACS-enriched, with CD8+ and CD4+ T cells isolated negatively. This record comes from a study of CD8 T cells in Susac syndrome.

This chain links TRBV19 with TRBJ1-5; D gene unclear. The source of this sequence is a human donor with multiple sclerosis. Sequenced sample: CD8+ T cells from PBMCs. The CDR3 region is CASTMSPADQPQHF. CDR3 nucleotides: TGTGCCAGTACCATGTCTCCAGCGGATCAGCCCCAGCATTTT.